Detailed here is one TCR beta chain. Its antigen is undetermined. The junction departs from germline at one end; a sequencing error may be responsible. Reasons for excluding patients were uncontrolled infection, other autoimmune disease, pregnancy or lactation. Amplified TCR beta CDR3 regions derived from RNA transcripts. An initial round of RT-PCR targeting the TCR CDR3 relied on the HTBI primer set. Each CDR3 protein is one row after TCRdb ran MiXCR on the multiplex PCR reads. This table holds 650,000 to 800,000 distinct CDR3 sequences, about 45% found once. The sample belongs to a study of T cells in Graves' hyperthyroidism and ophthalmopathy. Findings of the study overall: From stable hyperthyroidism, ophthalmopathy was set apart by a 13 V-J model. The model made its ophthalmopathy prediction, and onset followed a median around 6.9 months later.

Germline CDR1 and CDR2: SGHVS and FQNEAQ. The CDR3 runs to 12 residues. V gene TRBV7-8 combines with J gene TRBJ2-7; D could derive from TRBD1 or TRBD2 (5 bases each). The TCR originated in an adult man with Graves' disease, either hyperthyroidism or ophthalmopathy (not recorded which). Sequenced sample: peripheral blood or thyroid tissue (not recorded which). Here the CDR3 reads CASSLGGYPPRF. DNA for the CDR3: TGTGCCAGCAGCTTAGGGGGGTACCCACCGCGATTC.